This T cell receptor (beta chain) comes out of a study of blood T cell repertoires in COVID-19 (TCRdb year 2020). Notes on the research overall: Samples covering the acute and convalescent phases of COVID-19 were provided by collaborators in the United States, Italy and Spain. The sample metadata nearly always contained a de-identified subject ID, COVID-19 status, age in years and sex. The repertoires were released in a freely available public database intended as a resource for research on the immune response to SARS-CoV-2. The prospective study material was composed of cDNA or gDNA derived from T cells, B-cell-depleted T cells, or PBMCs. The samples were drawn from the first 160 participants of the ongoing ImmuneRACE study and from over a thousand subjects provided by 6 global collaborators. Deeply sampled blood TCRbeta repertoires from subjects exposed to, actively infected with, or recovered from COVID-19 were included in the dataset. Where available, HLA class I and class II types were taken from metadata supplied by the sample provider and were not determined by assay-based typing.

TCRbeta CDR3 regions were amplified from genomic DNA using the immunoSEQ Assay, a bias-controlled multiplex PCR. On the study's bioinformatics: The number of nucleated cells in each sample was estimated from the amplification of reference gene primers within the assay. Sequence reads were collapsed and filtered to measure the absolute abundance of every unique TCRbeta CDR3 rearrangement. For each sample, productive Simpson clonality was calculated as the square root of Simpson's diversity index across productive rearrangements. The immuneACCESS repertoire file appears here via TCRdb, limited to in-frame rearrangements. These files lack a portion of the clones; in checked studies, under half of the deficit traces to unresolved V genes, and the cause of the others is not known. V and J calls and clone size are given by that table; D and trimming were obtained from the DNA. The sample table holds over 85,000 clones, of which less than 85% were seen once. The ten largest clones add up to around 4% of the sample.

According to the germline V gene (reference sequence), CDR1 reads LNHNV and CDR2 reads YYDKDF. V and J lose 4 bases and 8 bases, and a span of 15 bases separates them. The CDR3, from cysteine to phenylalanine, totals 14 residues. Only the CDR3 region is kept as DNA, spanning 42 bases read in frame from base 1. Each collaborating institution followed its own protocols to collect whole blood in K2EDTA tubes. For TCRbeta analysis, collaborators shipped samples in one of three forms: frozen whole blood, isolated PBMCs, or DNA extracted from either of those sample types. Results the study describes overall, beyond this receptor: How much clinical and demographic metadata was included differed by source and by participant, and the metadata was provided uncurated.

This clone is a singleton in its sample. What this receptor recognizes is not known. The sample holds no much larger clone one base away, and base qualities are not on file. The chain is made from TRBV15 and TRBJ1-3; a weak D assignment points to TRBD1 (5 bases agree). This clonotype originated in a woman aged 80 or older with acute or convalescent COVID-19. Sequenced: peripheral blood. In nucleotide form, the sequence is TGTGCCACCAGCATCCGGGCCTCGGGGGACACCATATATTTT. Its protein product is CATSIRASGDTIYF.